This T cell receptor beta chain comes out of a study of T cells in localized non-small cell lung cancer. By share, this clone counts as medium-sized (0.01 to 0.1%). Repertoires were generated with immunoSEQ multiplex PCR, while TCRdb's copy carries only in-frame clones and drops some. The sample holds thousands of clones; around 25% are singletons and the top ten take 11%. Trimming took 0 bases from V and 3 from J, leaving 17 bases between them. CDR3 size: 17 residues. CDR1 MNHNS and CDR2 SASEGT come from the germline V gene. This receptor was obtained from a woman aged 35 to 70 with stage I lung adenocarcinoma. This sample comprised normal lung tissue next to the tumor, obtained before any cancer treatment. The chain combines TRBV6-1 with TRBJ1-1; D may be TRBD1 (5 bases). The CDR3 DNA reads TGTGCCAGCAGTGAAGCCGGGCAAGGTGGGGGGGACACTGAAGCTTTCTTT. Its translation is CASSEAGQGGGDTEAFF.